This TCR beta chain came from a study of graft-versus-host responses after intestinal transplantation. Study-level information: Recipients were all induced with anti-thymocyte globulin, then given tacrolimus and steroids for roughly three years.

Clones were sequenced by immunoSEQ multiplex PCR, and TCRdb holds only the in-frame ones, with some missing. The table lists tens of thousands of clones, about 90% of them singletons. Study findings and constraints: GvH clones were found in recipient marrow; some appeared first in ileum or blood.

A note on this clone: Its antigen is as yet unknown.

This CDR3 contains 15 residues. V lost 5 bases and J 5 bases, leaving 18 bases between the germline ends. The germline V gene encodes CDR1 LNHNV and CDR2 YYDKDF (reference sequence). The receptor comes from a human donor who received an intestinal transplant. The material sequenced was unstimulated CD8+ T cells sorted from spleen or lymph node cells, taken before intestinal transplant. J is TRBJ2-5 and V is TRBV15; possibly TRBD2 for D (6 bases). In nucleotides, the CDR3 is TGTGCCACCAGCTCACTGCGGGAATTTCGGGAGACCCAGTACTTC. Its translation: CATSSLREFRETQYF.